The 20 T cell receptor beta chains in this list originate from one sample, sequenced in a study of OX40 agonist ivuxolimab in advanced cancers. Libraries were prepared by immunoSEQ multiplex PCR; TCRdb keeps only in-frame clonotypes and omits some of them. The table has about 35,000 clones, about four fifths seen once. The specimen comprised CD4+ or CD8+ T cells sorted from blood, sampled in a trial of the OX40 agonist ivuxolimab. Source of these receptors: an adult with an advanced solid tumor such as melanoma, head and neck, liver or kidney cancer.

The rearrangement joins TRBV14 to TRBJ1-4, with 7 nucleotides matching TRBD1. The CDR3 consists of 15 residues. Per the germline V gene, CDR1 is SGHDN and CDR2 is FVKESK. V dropped 0 bases and J dropped 13; count of bases not matched to a gene: 11. The CDR3 DNA is TGTGCCAGCAGCCAAGACGGGGCCAGGGGGGCCCGACTGTTTTTT. The encoded protein is CASSQDGARGARLFF.

This chain links TRBV11-2 with TRBJ2-7; D ambiguous. This CDR3 has 13 amino acids. The V gene lost 3 bases and the J gene lost 5 bases, with 11 bases spanning the gap. Germline-derived CDR1 and CDR2 are SGHAT and FQNNGV. CDR3 sequence (DNA): TGTGCCAGCAGCTTTAGCAATCGCGACGAGCAGTACTTC. Protein sequence: CASSFSNRDEQYF.

The chain uses TRBV19 and TRBJ1-6; tentatively, D is TRBD1 (5 bases). CDR3 size: 16 residues. Trimming shortened V by 6 bases and J by 0 bases, and 12 bases separated the two germline ends. Germline CDR1 and CDR2: LNHDA and SQIVND (reference sequence). The CDR3 reads CASRRDPGSYNSPLHF. The CDR3 nucleotides are TGTGCCAGTAGGCGGGACCCTGGCTCCTATAATTCACCCCTCCACTTT. Complete variable domain (other parts from reference TRBV19 and TRBJ1-6): DGGITQSPKYLFRKEGQNVTLSCEQNLNHDAMYWYRQDPGQGLRLIYYSQIVNDFQKGDIAEGYSVSREKKESFPLTVTSAQKNPTAFYLCASRRDPGSYNSPLHFGNGTRLTVT.

This chain uses TRBV7-3 with TRBJ1-1; D remains ambiguous. The CDR3 covers 14 residues. Germline lookup yields CDR1 SGHTA and CDR2 FQGTGA. Trimming left V 3 bases short and J 6 bases short, with 14 bases between. CDR3 sequence (DNA): TGTGCCAGCAGCTTGCGAAATAGTGACGCTGAAGCTTTCTTT. Amino acid sequence: CASSLRNSDAEAFF.

By sample fraction, this clone is medium-sized (0.01 to 0.1%). The chain employs TRBV13 and TRBJ2-7; D remains unclear. This CDR3 region has 13 residues. V lost 5 bases and J lost 6, with 14 bases in between. Germline V gene data show CDR1 as PRHDT and CDR2 as FYEKMQ (reference sequence). The CDR3 loop is CASSTRGKGEQYF. CDR3 in DNA: TGTGCCAGCAGCACCCGCGGCAAGGGCGAGCAGTACTTC.

The CDR3 spells CASSREWVDTQYF. The DNA of the CDR3 is TGCGCCAGCAGTCGTGAGTGGGTGGATACGCAGTATTTT. The V and J genes are TRBV5-1 and TRBJ2-3; no clear D gene. CDR1 and CDR2 (germline): SGHRS, YFSETQ. With 5 bases removed from V and 6 bases from J, the gap between germline ends came to 13 bases. The CDR3 spans 13 residues.

The V gene is TRBV29-1, the J gene TRBJ2-3; tentative D call: TRBD2 (5 bases). V was pared by 3 bases and J by 1 base, with 8 bases between. The germline gives CDR1 SQVTM, CDR2 ANQGSEA. The CDR3 covers 13 residues. The CDR3 DNA reads as TGCAGCGTTGACCGGGAAGGCACAGATACGCAGTATTTT. Its protein is CSVDREGTDTQYF.

The chain employs TRBV29-1 and TRBJ2-3; D could derive from TRBD1 or TRBD2 (5 bases each). Trimming removed 6 bases at V and 9 bases at J, with 19 bases between. The CDR3 totals 13 residues. CDR1 SQVTM and CDR2 ANQGSEA come from the germline V gene. The CDR3 DNA reads TGCAGCGTCCCACCTCCAGGGACGGGGACGCAGTATTTT. Residues: CSVPPPGTGTQYF.

The chain combines TRBV19 with TRBJ2-4, with D maybe TRBD1 (5 bases). V gave up 5 bases and J gave up 5 bases, with 16 bases separating them. Germline values: CDR1 LNHDA, CDR2 SQIVND (reference sequence). This CDR3 has 15 residues. In DNA, the CDR3 is TGTGCCAGTAGTTCCCCAGGGCAGAGAGAAAACATTCAGTACTTC. The encoded protein is CASSSPGQRENIQYF. Full variable domain (outside the CDR3, taken from reference TRBV19 and TRBJ2-4): DGGITQSPKYLFRKEGQNVTLSCEQNLNHDAMYWYRQDPGQGLRLIYYSQIVNDFQKGDIAEGYSVSREKKESFPLTVTSAQKNPTAFYLCASSSPGQRENIQYFGAGTRLSVL.

CDR3 amino acids: CASSPLQGLDTQYF. Written as DNA, the CDR3 is TGCGCCAGCAGCCCCCTACAGGGTTTGGATACGCAGTATTTT. V is TRBV5-1 and J is TRBJ2-3; a possible D gene is TRBD1 (6 bases). The germline gives CDR1 SGHRS, CDR2 YFSETQ. The ends were cut back, 4 bases at V and 6 bases at J, with 15 bases in the middle. This CDR3 has 14 amino acids.

This clone was picked up one time. This sequence joins TRBV6-1 and TRBJ2-7; no definite D call. The CDR3 has 16 amino acids. V lost 3 bases to trimming and J lost 0 bases, with 15 bases between them. The germline CDR1 and CDR2 sequences are MNHNS and SASEGT. The CDR3 region has the DNA TGTGCCAGCAGTGACCCCGGACGGCGACTCTCCTACGAGCAGTACTTC. Its protein is CASSDPGRRLSYEQYF.

The rearrangement joins TRBV7-8 to TRBJ1-2; D is ambiguous. Trimming left V 3 bases short and J 8 bases short, with 13 bases between. Germline V gives CDR1 SGHVS, CDR2 FQNEAQ. This CDR3 spans 13 amino acids. CDR3 in amino acids: CASSFDSGGGYTF. The CDR3 coding sequence is TGTGCCAGCAGCTTTGATTCGGGCGGCGGCTACACCTTC.

The chain recombines TRBV6-5 with TRBJ2-7; tentatively, D is TRBD1 (6 bases). V was pared by 0 bases and J by 1 base, with 7 bases between. CDR1 and CDR2 (germline): MNHEY, SVGAGI. The CDR3 spans 14 residues. CDR3 residues: CASSYSDRSYEQYF. CDR3 in DNA: TGTGCCAGCAGTTACTCCGACAGGTCCTACGAGCAGTACTTC.

Only one count was recorded for this clone. The CDR3 DNA sequence: TGTGCCAGCAGTTTCAGGACTAGCGGACTCACAGATACGCAGTATTTT. Translation gives CASSFRTSGLTDTQYF. The V call is TRBV5-6, the J call TRBJ2-3, with TRBD2 identical over 10 bases. This CDR3 spans 16 amino acids. Looked up from germline, CDR1 is SGHDT and CDR2 is YYEEEE. The ends lost 5 bases at V and 2 bases at J; junction bases unmatched: 8.

This clone was detected once. V is TRBV5-1 and J is TRBJ2-5; 7 positions match TRBD2. CDR1 is SGHRS, CDR2 YFSETQ, per germline. The trim removed 5 bases at V and 2 bases at J, leaving 6 bases unmatched. The CDR3 sequence is 14 residues long. The CDR3 loop is CASRGGGFQETQYF. The CDR3 coding sequence is TGCGCCAGCAGGGGCGGGGGTTTTCAAGAGACCCAGTACTTC.

The chain recombines TRBV18 with TRBJ2-1; 9 nucleotides agree with TRBD2. Germline V gene sequence: CDR1 KGHSH, CDR2 LQKENI. V trimming: 0 bases; J trimming: 4 bases; junction bases outside the gene matches: 10. CDR3 length: 18 residues. The CDR3 nucleotides are TGTGCCAGCTCACCACCCGCGCTAGCGGGAAATTTATACAATGAGCAGTTCTTC. Translating it yields CASSPPALAGNLYNEQFF.

This clone was found once. J is TRBJ2-3 and V is TRBV5-1, with a weak D call TRBD1 (6 bases). This CDR3 contains 15 residues. The germline V gene encodes CDR1 SGHRS and CDR2 YFSETQ. V was cut by 2 bases and J by 4 bases, with 14 bases left in between. DNA for the CDR3: TGCGCCAGCAGCTTCTCAGGGGATCGCGCAGATACGCAGTATTTT. It specifies CASSFSGDRADTQYF.

The CDR3 sequence: CASSFKNTEAFF. Written as DNA, the CDR3 is TGTGCCAGCAGTTTCAAGAACACTGAAGCTTTCTTT. V is TRBV28 and J is TRBJ1-1, with unresolved D. This CDR3 spans 12 amino acids. CDR1 and CDR2 from the germline V gene are MDHEN and SYDVKM. V lost 3 bases and J 1 base, leaving 3 bases between the germline ends.

This clone was picked up one time. The gene calls are TRBV7-2 and TRBJ2-3; D is undetermined. The V end was cut by 3 bases, the J end by 0 bases, with 7 bases between. The length of the CDR3 is 14 residues. Germline CDR1 and CDR2: SGHTA and FQGNSA. CDR3 nucleotides: TGTGCCAGCAGCTTCTCACAGAGCACAGATACGCAGTATTTT. Protein product: CASSFSQSTDTQYF.

The gene calls are TRBV29-1 and TRBJ2-1; 9 bases map to TRBD1. The CDR3 extends over 12 amino acids. V dropped 6 bases and J dropped 7; count of bases not matched to a gene: 4. Germline assignment: CDR1 SQVTM and CDR2 ANQGSEA. The CDR3 region has the DNA TGCAGCGTCTACAGGGGGCGAAATGAGCAGTTCTTC. Translating gives CSVYRGRNEQFF.